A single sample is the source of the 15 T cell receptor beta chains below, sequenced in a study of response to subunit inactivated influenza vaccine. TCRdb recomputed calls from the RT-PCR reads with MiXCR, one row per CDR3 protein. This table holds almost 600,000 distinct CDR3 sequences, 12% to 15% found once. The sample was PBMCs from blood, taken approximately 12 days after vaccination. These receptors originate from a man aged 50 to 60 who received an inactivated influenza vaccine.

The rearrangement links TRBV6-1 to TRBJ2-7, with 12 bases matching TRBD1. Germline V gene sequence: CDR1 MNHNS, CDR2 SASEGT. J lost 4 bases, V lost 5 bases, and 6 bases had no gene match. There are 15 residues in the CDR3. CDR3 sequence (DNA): TGTGCCAGCAGTAGGGACAGGGGGCAAGGGTACGAGCAGTACTTC. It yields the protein CASSRDRGQGYEQYF.

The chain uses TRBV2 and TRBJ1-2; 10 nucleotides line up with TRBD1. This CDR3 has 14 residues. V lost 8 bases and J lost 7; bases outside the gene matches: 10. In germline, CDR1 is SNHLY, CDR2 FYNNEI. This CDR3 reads CASEERRTGGGYTF. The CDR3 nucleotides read TGTGCCAGCGAAGAAAGACGGACAGGGGGTGGCTACACCTTC.

CDR3: CASSRTSSTGELFF. CDR3 in DNA: TGTGCCAGTAGTCGGACTAGTAGCACCGGGGAGCTGTTTTTT. The gene calls are TRBV19 and TRBJ2-2; 7 bases line up with TRBD2. Trimming removed 5 bases from V and 4 bases from J; junction bases left unmatched: 4. The CDR3 length is 14 residues. Per germline, CDR1 LNHDA and CDR2 SQIVND (reference sequence). Using reference TRBV19 and TRBJ2-2 for the parts outside the CDR3, the full variable domain is DGGITQSPKYLFRKEGQNVTLSCEQNLNHDAMYWYRQDPGQGLRLIYYSQIVNDFQKGDIAEGYSVSREKKESFPLTVTSAQKNPTAFYLCASSRTSSTGELFFGEGSRLTVL.

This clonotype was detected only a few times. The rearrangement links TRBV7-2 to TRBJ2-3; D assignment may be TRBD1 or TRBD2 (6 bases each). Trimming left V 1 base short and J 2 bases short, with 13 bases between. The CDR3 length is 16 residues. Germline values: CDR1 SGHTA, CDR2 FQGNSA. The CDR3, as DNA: TGTGCCAGCAGCTTAGGTGGGGGGCACCCCACAGATACGCAGTATTTT. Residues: CASSLGGGHPTDTQYF.

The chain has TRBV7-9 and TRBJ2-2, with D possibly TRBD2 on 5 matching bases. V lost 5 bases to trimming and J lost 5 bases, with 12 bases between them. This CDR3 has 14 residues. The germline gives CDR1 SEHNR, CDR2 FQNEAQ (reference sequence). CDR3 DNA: TGTGCCAGCAGCCCTTGGACGGGAACCGGGGAGCTGTTTTTT. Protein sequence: CASSPWTGTGELFF. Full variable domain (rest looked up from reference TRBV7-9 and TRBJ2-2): DTGVSQNPRHKITKRGQNVTFRCDPISEHNRLYWYRQTLGQGPEFLTYFQNEAQLEKSRLLSDRFSAERPKGSFSTLEIQRTEQGDSAMYLCASSPWTGTGELFFGEGSRLTVL.

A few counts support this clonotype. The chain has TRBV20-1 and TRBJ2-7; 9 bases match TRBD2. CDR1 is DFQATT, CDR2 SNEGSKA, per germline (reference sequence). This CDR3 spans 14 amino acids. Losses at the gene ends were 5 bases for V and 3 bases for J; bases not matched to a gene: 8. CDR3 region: CSASTSGYVYEQYF. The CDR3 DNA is TGCAGTGCTTCCACTAGCGGGTATGTCTACGAGCAGTACTTC.

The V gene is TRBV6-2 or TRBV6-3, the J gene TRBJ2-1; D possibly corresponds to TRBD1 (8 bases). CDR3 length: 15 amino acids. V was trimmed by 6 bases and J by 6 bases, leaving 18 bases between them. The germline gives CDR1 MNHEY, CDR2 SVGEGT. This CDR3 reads CASRDPDREGNEQFF. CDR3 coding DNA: TGTGCCAGCAGAGACCCGGACAGGGAGGGCAATGAGCAGTTCTTC.

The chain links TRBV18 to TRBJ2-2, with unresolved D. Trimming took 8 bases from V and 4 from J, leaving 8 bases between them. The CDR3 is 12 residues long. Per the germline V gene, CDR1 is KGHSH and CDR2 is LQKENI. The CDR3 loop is CASTTGTGELFF. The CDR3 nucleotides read TGTGCCAGCACAACGGGCACCGGGGAGCTGTTTTTT.

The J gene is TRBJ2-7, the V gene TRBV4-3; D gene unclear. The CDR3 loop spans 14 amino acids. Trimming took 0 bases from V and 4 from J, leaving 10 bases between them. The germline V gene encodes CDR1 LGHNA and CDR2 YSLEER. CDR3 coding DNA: TGCGCCAGCAGCCAAGATCGACGGCGGTACGAGCAGTACTTC. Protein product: CASSQDRRRYEQYF.

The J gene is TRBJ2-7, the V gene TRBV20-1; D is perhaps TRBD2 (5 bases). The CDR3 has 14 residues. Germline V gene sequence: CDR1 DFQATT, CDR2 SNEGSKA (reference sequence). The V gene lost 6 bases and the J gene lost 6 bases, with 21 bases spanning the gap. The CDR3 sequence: CSAKDGLTKSEQYF. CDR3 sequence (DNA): TGCAGTGCGAAGGACGGACTGACGAAATCCGAGCAGTACTTC.

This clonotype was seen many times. This chain's CDR3 is CASSGRDRAIKNTGELFF. The DNA for the CDR3 is TGCGCCAGCAGCGGACGGGACAGGGCCATTAAGAACACCGGGGAGCTGTTTTTT. The chain combines TRBV5-1 with TRBJ2-2, with TRBD1 matching over 9 bases. The CDR3 covers 18 residues. The germline V gene has CDR1 SGHRS and CDR2 YFSETQ. Trimming at V came to 4 bases and at J to 1 base, leaving 11 bases not matched to a gene. Full variable domain (remainder filled in from reference TRBV5-1 and TRBJ2-2): KAGVTQTPRYLIKTRGQQVTLSCSPISGHRSVSWYQQTPGQGLQFLFEYFSETQRNKGNFPGRFSGRQFSNSRSEMNVSTLELGDSALYLCASSGRDRAIKNTGELFFGEGSRLTVL.

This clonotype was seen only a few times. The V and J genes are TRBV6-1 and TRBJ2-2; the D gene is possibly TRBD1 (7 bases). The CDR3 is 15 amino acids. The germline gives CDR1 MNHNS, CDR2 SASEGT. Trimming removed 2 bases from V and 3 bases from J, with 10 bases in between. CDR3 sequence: CASSELRGDTGELFF. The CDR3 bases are TGTGCCAGCAGTGAACTCAGGGGGGACACCGGGGAGCTGTTTTTT.

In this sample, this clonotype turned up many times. CDR3 protein: CASSGQGAGPDTQYF. The CDR3 DNA sequence: TGTGCCAGCAGCGGACAGGGGGCTGGACCAGATACGCAGTATTTT. The chain uses TRBV12-3 or TRBV12-4 and TRBJ2-3; 11 bases line up with TRBD1. V lost 6 bases, J lost 4 bases, and 6 bases stayed unmatched. The CDR3 extends over 15 amino acids.

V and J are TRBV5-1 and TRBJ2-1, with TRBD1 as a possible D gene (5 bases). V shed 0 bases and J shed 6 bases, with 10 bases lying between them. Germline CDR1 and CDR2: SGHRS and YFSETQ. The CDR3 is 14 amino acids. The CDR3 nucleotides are TGCGCCAGCAGCTTGGGACAGAATGTCAATGAGCAGTTCTTC. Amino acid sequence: CASSLGQNVNEQFF.

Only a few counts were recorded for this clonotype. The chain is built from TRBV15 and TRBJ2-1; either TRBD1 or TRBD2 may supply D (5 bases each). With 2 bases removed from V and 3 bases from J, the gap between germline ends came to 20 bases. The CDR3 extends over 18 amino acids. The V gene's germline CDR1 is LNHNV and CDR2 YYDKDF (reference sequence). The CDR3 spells CATSRMGPLTALYNEQFF. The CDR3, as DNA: TGTGCCACCAGCAGAATGGGACCGCTTACCGCTCTCTACAATGAGCAGTTCTTC.